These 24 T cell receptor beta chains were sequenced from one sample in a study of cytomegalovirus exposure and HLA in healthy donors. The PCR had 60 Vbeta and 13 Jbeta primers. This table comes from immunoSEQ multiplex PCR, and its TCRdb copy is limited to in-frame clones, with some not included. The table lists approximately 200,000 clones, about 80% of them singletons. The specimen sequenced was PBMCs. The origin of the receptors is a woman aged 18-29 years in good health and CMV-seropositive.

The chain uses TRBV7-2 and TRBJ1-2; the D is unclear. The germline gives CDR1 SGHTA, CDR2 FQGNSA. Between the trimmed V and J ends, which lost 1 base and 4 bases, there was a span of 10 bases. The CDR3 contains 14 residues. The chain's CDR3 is CASSLDWASYGYTF. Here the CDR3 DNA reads TGTGCCAGCAGCTTAGATTGGGCATCCTATGGCTACACCTTC. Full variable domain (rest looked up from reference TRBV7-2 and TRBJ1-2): GAGVSQSPSNKVTEKGKDVELRCDPISGHTALYWYRQSLGQGLEFLIYFQGNSAPDKSGLPSDRFSAERTGGSVSTLTIQRTQQEDSAVYLCASSLDWASYGYTFGSGTRLTVV.

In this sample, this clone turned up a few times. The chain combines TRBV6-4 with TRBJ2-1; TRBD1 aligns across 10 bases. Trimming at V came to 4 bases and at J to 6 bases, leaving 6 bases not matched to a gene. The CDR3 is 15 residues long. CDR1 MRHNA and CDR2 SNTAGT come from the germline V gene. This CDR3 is CASSVPGQGTNEQFF. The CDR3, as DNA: TGTGCCAGCAGTGTACCGGGACAGGGGACCAATGAGCAGTTCTTC.

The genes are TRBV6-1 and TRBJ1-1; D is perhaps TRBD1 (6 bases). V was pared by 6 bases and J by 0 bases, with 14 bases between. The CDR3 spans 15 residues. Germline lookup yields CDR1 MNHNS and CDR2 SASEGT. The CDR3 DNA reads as TGTGCCAGCAGGCAACAAGGACAGTTGAACACTGAAGCTTTCTTT. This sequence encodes CASRQQGQLNTEAFF.

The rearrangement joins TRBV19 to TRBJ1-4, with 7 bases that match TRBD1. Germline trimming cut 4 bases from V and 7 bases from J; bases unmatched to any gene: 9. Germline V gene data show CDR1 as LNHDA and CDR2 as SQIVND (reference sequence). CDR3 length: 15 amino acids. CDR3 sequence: CASSKPTGKGEKLFF. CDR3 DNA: TGTGCCAGTAGTAAACCGACAGGGAAGGGTGAAAAACTGTTTTTT.

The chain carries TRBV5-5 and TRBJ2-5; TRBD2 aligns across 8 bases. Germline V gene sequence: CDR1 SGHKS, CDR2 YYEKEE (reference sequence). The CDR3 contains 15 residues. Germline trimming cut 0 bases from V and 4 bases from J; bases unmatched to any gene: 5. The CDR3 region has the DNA TGTGCCAGCAGCTTGGACGGGGGGGGAGGAGAGACCCAGTACTTC. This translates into CASSLDGGGGETQYF.

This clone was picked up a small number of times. CDR3 bases: TGTGCCAGCAGCCGAAGCGGGGGGAACGAGCAGTACTTC. Translating gives CASSRSGGNEQYF. V gene TRBV7-3 combines with J gene TRBJ2-7; 9 nucleotides agree with TRBD2. Germline CDR1 SGHTA, CDR2 FQGTGA. V lost 5 bases and J lost 5; bases outside the gene matches: 4. The length of the CDR3 is 13 residues.

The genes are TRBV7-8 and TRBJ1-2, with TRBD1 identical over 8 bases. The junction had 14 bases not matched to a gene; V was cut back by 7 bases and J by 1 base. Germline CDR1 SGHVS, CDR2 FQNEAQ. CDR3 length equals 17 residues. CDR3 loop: CASTLTRDRSINYGYTF. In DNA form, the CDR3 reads TGTGCCAGCACCCTCACTAGGGACAGGAGCATTAACTATGGCTACACCTTC. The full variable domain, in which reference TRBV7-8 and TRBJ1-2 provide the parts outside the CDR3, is GAGVSQSPRYKVAKRGQDVALRCDPISGHVSLFWYQQALGQGPEFLTYFQNEAQLDKSGLPSDRFFAERPEGSVSTLKIQRTQQEDSAVYLCASTLTRDRSINYGYTFGSGTRLTVV.

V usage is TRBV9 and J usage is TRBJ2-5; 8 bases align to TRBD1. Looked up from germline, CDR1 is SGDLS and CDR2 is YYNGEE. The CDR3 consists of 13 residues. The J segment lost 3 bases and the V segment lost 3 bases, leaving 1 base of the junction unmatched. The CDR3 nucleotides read TGTGCCAGCAGCGGGACAGGGAAAGAGACCCAGTACTTC. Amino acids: CASSGTGKETQYF.

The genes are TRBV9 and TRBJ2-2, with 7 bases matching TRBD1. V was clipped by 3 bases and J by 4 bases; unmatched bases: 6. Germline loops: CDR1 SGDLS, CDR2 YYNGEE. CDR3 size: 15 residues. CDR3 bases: TGTGCCAGCAGCGGCTTGACAGGGATCACCGGGGAGCTGTTTTTT. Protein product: CASSGLTGITGELFF.

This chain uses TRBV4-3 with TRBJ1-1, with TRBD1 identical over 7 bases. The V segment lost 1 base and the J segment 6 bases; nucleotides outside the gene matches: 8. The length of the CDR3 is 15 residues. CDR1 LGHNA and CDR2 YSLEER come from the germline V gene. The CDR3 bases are TGCGCCAGCAGCCAAGCGGTTACAGGGGAGGCTGAAGCTTTCTTT. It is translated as CASSQAVTGEAEAFF.

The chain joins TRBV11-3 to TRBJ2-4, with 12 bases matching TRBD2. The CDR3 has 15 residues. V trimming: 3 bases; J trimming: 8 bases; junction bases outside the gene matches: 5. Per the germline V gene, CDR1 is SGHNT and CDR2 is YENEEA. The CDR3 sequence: CASSFSSGGADIQYF. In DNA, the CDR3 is TGTGCCAGCAGCTTCTCTAGCGGGGGGGCTGACATTCAGTACTTC.

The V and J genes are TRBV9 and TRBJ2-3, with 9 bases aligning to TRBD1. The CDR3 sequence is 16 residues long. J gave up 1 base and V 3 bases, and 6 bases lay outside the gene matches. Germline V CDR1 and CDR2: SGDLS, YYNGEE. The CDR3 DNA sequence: TGTGCCAGCAGCGGACAGGGGGGGGGCGGCACAGATACGCAGTATTTT. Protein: CASSGQGGGGTDTQYF.

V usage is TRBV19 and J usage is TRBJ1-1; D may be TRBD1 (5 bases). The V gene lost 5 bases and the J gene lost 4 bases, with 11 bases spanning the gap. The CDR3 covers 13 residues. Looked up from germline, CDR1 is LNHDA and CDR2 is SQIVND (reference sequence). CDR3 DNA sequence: TGTGCCAGTAGTGAGGCAGGGTTCACTGAAGCTTTCTTT. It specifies CASSEAGFTEAFF. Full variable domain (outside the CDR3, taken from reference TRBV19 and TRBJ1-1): DGGITQSPKYLFRKEGQNVTLSCEQNLNHDAMYWYRQDPGQGLRLIYYSQIVNDFQKGDIAEGYSVSREKKESFPLTVTSAQKNPTAFYLCASSEAGFTEAFFGQGTRLTVV.

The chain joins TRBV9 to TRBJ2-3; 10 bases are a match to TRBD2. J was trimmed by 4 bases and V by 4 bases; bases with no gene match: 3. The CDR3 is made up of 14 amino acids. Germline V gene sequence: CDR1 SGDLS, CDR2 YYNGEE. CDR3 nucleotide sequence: TGTGCCAGCAGCATTAGCGGGAGGTCAGATACGCAGTATTTT. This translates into CASSISGRSDTQYF.

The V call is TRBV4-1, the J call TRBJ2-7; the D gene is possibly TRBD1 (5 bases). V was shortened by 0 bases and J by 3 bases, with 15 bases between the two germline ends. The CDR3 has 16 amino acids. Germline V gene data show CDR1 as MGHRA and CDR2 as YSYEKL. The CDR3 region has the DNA TGCGCCAGCAGCCAAGAAAGCTGGGGCACGATCTACGAGCAGTACTTC. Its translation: CASSQESWGTIYEQYF.

In DNA, the CDR3 is TGTGCCAGCAGTAACGACAAGAACACTGAAGCTTTCTTT. Translation: CASSNDKNTEAFF. J is TRBJ1-1 and V is TRBV25-1; D uncertain. CDR1 and CDR2 (germline): MGHDK, SYGVNS. Trimming stripped 5 bases from V and 1 base from J, with 8 bases between. CDR3 size: 13 residues.

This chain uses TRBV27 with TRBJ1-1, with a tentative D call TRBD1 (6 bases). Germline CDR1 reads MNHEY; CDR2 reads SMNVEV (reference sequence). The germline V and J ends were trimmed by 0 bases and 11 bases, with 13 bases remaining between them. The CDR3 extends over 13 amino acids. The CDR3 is CASSLSGGQEAFF. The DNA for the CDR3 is TGTGCCAGCAGTTTATCGGGGGGGCAAGAGGCTTTCTTT.

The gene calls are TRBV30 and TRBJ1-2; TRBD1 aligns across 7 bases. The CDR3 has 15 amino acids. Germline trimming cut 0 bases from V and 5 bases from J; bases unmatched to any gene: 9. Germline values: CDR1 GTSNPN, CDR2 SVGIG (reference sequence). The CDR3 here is CAWSVLAFRGYGYTF. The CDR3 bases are TGTGCCTGGAGTGTACTGGCCTTCAGGGGGTATGGCTACACCTTC.

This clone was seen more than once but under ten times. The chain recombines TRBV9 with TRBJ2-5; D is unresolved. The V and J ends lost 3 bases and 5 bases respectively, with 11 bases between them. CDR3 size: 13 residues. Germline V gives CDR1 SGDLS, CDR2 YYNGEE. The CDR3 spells CASSAAGWETQYF. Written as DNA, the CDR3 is TGTGCCAGCAGCGCCGCCGGTTGGGAGACCCAGTACTTC.

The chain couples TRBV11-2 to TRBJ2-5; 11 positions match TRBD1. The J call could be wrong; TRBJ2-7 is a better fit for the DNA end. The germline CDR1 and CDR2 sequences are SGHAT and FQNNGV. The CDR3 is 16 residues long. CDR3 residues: CASSPNRDRGSYEQYF. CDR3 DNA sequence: TGTGCCAGCAGCCCCAACCGGGACAGGGGGTCCTACGAGCAGTACTTC.

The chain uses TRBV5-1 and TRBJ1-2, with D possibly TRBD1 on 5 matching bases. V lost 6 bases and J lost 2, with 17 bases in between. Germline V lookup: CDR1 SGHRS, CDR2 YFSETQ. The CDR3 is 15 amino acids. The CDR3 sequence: CASKLSSGDNYGYTF. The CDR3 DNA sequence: TGCGCCAGCAAACTATCCTCGGGGGACAACTATGGCTACACCTTC. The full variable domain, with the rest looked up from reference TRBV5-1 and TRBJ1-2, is KAGVTQTPRYLIKTRGQQVTLSCSPISGHRSVSWYQQTPGQGLQFLFEYFSETQRNKGNFPGRFSGRQFSNSRSEMNVSTLELGDSALYLCASKLSSGDNYGYTFGSGTRLTVV.

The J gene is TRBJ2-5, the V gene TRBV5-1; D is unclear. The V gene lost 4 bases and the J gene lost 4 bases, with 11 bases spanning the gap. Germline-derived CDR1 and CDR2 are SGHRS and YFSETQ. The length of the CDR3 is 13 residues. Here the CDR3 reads CASSPVVGETQYF. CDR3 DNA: TGCGCCAGCAGCCCGGTGGTTGGAGAGACCCAGTACTTC.

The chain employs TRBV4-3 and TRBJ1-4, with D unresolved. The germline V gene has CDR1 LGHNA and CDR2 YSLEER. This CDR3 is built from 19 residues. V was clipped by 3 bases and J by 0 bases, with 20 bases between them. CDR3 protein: CASSHPASSPGTTNEKLFF. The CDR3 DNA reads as TGCGCCAGCAGCCACCCGGCATCGAGTCCCGGGACAACTAATGAAAAACTGTTTTTT.

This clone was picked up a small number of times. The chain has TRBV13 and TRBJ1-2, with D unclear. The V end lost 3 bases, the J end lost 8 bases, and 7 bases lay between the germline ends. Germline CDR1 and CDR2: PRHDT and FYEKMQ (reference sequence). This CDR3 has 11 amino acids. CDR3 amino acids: CASSFGSGYTF. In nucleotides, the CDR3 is TGTGCCAGCAGCTTCGGTAGCGGCTACACCTTC.